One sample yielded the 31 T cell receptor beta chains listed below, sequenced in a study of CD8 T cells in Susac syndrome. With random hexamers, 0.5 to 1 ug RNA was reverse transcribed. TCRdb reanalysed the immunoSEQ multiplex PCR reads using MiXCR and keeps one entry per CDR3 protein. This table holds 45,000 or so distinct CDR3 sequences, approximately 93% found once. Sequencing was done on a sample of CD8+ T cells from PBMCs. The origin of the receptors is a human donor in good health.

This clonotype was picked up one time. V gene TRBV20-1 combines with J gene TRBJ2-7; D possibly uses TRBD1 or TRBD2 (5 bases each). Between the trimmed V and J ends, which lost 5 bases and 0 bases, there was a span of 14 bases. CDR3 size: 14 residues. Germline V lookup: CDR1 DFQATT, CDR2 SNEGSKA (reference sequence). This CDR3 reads CSARGPGSSYEQYF. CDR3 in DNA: TGCAGTGCTCGCGGGCCAGGGTCCTCCTACGAGCAGTACTTC.

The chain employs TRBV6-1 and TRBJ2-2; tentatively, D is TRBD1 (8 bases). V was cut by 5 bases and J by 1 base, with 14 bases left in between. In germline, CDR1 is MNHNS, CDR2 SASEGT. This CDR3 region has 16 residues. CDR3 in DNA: TGTGCCAGCAGTCCTACAGGGGGGGAGAACACCGGGGAGCTGTTTTTT. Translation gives CASSPTGGENTGELFF.

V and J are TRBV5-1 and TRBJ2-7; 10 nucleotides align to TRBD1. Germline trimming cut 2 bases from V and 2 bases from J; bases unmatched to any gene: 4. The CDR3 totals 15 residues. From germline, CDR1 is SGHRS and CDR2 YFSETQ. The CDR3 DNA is TGCGCCAGCAGCTTCTCTGACAGGGGGCCCTACGAGCAGTACTTC. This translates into CASSFSDRGPYEQYF.

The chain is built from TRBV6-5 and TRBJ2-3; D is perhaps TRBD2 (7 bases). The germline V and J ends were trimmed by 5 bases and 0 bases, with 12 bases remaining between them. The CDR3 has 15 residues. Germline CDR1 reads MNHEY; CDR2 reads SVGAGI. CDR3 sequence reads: CASSARGASTDTQYF. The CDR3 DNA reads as TGTGCCAGCAGTGCCCGGGGGGCGAGCACAGATACGCAGTATTTT.

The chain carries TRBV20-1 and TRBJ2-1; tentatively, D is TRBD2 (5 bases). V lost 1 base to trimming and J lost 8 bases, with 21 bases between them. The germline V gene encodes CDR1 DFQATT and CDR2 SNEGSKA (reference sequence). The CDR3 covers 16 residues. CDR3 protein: CSARVHRLARRDEQFF. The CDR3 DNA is TGCAGTGCTAGAGTTCATCGGCTAGCCCGCCGGGATGAGCAGTTCTTC.

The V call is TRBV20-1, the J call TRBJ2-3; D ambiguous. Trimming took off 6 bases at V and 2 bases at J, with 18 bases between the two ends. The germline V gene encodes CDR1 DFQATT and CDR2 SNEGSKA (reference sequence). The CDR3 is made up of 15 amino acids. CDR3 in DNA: TGCAGTGCACCAGAGCAGGACGGAAACACAGATACGCAGTATTTT. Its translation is CSAPEQDGNTDTQYF.

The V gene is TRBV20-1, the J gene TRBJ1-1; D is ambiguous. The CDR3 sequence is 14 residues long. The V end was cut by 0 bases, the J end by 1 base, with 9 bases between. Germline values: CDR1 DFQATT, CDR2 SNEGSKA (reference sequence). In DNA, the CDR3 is TGCAGTGCTAGAGATCAGTATGCGAACACTGAAGCTTTCTTT. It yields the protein CSARDQYANTEAFF.

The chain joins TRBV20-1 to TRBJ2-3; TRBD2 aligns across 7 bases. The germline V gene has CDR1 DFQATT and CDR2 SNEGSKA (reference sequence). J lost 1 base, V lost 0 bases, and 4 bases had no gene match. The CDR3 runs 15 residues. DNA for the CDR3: TGCAGTGCTAGAGAACTGGGAGGGGGCACAGATACGCAGTATTTT. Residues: CSARELGGGTDTQYF.

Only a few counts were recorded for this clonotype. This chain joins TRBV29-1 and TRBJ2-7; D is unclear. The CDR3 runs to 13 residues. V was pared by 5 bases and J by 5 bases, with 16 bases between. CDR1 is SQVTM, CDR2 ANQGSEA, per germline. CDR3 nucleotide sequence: TGCAGCGTTCTGCTCTCTAGTCCACACGAGCAGTACTTC. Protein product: CSVLLSSPHEQYF.

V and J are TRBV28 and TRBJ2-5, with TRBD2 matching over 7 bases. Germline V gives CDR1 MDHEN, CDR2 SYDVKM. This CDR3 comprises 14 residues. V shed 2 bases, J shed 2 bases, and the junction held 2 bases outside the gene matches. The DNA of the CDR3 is TGTGCCAGCAGTTTAGGGCGGGAGCAAGAGACCCAGTACTTC. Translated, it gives CASSLGREQETQYF.

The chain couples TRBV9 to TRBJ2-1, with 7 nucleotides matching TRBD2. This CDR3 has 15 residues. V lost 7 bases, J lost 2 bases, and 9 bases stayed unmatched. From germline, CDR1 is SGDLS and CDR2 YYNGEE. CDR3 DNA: TGTGCCAGCTGCCCCGCGGGGGATGCCTACAATGAGCAGTTCTTC. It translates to CASCPAGDAYNEQFF.

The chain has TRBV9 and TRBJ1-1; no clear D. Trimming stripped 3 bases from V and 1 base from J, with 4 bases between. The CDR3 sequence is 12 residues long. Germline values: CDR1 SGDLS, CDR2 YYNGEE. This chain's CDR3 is CASSAWNTEAFF. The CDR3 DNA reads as TGTGCCAGCAGCGCGTGGAACACTGAAGCTTTCTTT. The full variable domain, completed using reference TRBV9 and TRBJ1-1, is DSGVTQTPKHLITATGQRVTLRCSPRSGDLSVYWYQQSLDQGLQFLIQYYNGEERAKGNILERFSAQQFPDLHSELNLSSLELGDSALYFCASSAWNTEAFFGQGTRLTVV.

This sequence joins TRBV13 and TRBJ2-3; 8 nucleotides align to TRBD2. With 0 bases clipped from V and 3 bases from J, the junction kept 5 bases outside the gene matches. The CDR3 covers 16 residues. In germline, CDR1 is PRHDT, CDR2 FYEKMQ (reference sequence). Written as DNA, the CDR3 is TGTGCCAGCAGCTTAGGACGGGAGGGCCGAACAGATACGCAGTATTTT. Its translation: CASSLGREGRTDTQYF. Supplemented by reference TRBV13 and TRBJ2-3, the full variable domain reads AAGVIQSPRHLIKEKRETATLKCYPIPRHDTVYWYQQGPGQDPQFLISFYEKMQSDKGSIPDRFSAQQFSDYHSELNMSSLELGDSALYFCASSLGREGRTDTQYFGPGTRLTVL.

The CDR3 coding sequence is TGTGCCAGCAGCTTCTACAGGGGTGTTAACACCGGGGAGCTGTTTTTT. Translating it yields CASSFYRGVNTGELFF. The chain carries TRBV9 and TRBJ2-2; the match to TRBD1 covers 7 bases. Trimming at V came to 4 bases and at J to 2 bases, leaving 8 bases not matched to a gene. Germline CDR1 is SGDLS and CDR2 is YYNGEE. The CDR3 sequence is 16 residues long.

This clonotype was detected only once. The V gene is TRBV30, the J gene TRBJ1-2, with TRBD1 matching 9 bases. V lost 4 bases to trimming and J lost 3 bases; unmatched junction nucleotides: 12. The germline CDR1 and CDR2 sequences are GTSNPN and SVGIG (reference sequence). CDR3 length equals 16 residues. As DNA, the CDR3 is TGTGCCTGGAACGCACTTCCGGGACAGGGTGACTATGGCTACACCTTC. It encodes CAWNALPGQGDYGYTF.

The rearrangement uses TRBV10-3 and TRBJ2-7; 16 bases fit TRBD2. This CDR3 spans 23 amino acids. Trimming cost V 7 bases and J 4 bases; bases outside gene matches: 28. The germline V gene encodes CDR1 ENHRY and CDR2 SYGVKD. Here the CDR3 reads CAITLPGQGATGTSGRAGYEQYF. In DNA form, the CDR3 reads TGTGCCATCACCCTCCCGGGACAGGGGGCAACCGGGACTAGCGGGAGGGCCGGATACGAGCAGTACTTC.

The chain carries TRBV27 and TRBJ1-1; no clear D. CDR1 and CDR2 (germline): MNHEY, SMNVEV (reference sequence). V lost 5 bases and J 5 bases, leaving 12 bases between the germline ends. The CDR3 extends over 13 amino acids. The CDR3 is CASSGRGLTEAFF. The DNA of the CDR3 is TGTGCCAGCAGTGGACGGGGTCTGACTGAAGCTTTCTTT.

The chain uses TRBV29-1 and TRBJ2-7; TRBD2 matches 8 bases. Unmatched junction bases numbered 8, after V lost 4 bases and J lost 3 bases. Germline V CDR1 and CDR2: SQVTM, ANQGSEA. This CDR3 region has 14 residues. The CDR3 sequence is CSVGDGLAFYEQYF. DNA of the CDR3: TGCAGCGTTGGGGATGGACTAGCCTTCTACGAGCAGTACTTC.

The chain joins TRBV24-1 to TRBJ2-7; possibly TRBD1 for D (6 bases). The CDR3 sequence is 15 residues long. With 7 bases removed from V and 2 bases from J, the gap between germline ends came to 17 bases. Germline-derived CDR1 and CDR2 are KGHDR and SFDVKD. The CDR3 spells CATRPQGPKAYEQYF. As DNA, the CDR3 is TGTGCCACCAGGCCTCAGGGGCCGAAGGCCTACGAGCAGTACTTC.

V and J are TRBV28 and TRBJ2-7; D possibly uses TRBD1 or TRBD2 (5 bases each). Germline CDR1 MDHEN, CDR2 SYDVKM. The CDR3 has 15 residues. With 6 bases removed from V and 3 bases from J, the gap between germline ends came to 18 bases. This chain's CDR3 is CASRSGRRINYEQYF. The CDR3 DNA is TGTGCCAGCAGATCGGGGCGCCGGATTAACTACGAGCAGTACTTC.

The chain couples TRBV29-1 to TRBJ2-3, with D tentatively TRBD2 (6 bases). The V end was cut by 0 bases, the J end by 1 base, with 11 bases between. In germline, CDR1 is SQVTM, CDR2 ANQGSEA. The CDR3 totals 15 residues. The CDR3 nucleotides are TGCAGCGTTGAAGATCGGGGAGGAGGCACAGATACGCAGTATTTT. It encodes CSVEDRGGGTDTQYF.

In DNA, the CDR3 is TGCGCCAGCAGCTTCACGGGGCCCACCAATGAGCAGTTCTTC. Its protein is CASSFTGPTNEQFF. The chain joins TRBV5-1 to TRBJ2-1; D may correspond to TRBD1 or TRBD2 (5 bases each). V dropped 2 bases and J dropped 6 bases, with 12 bases sitting between them. The CDR3 is 14 amino acids. CDR1 is SGHRS, CDR2 YFSETQ, per germline.

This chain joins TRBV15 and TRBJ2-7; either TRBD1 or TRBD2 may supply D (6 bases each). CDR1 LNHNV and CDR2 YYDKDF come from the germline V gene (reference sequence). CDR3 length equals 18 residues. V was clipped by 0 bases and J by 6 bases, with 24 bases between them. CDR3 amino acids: CATSREILGGDAFFEQYF. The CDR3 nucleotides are TGTGCCACCAGCAGAGAAATCCTCGGGGGCGACGCCTTCTTCGAGCAGTACTTC.

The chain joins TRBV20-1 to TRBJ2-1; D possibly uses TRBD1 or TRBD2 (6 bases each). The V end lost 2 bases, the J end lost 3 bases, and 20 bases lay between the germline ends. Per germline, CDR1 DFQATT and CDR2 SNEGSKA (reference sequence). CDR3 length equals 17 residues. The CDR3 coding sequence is TGCAGTGCTAGAAGGGGGGATGAGGGAGTTCGCTACAATGAGCAGTTCTTC. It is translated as CSARRGDEGVRYNEQFF.

The CDR3 DNA reads TGTGCCAGCAGCTTAGGACAGGGATTTCCTTCTCCCGAGCAGTACTTC. As protein: CASSLGQGFPSPEQYF. This chain joins TRBV7-9 and TRBJ2-7, with 7 nucleotides matching TRBD1. The V gene's germline CDR1 is SEHNR and CDR2 FQNEAQ (reference sequence). This CDR3 region has 16 residues. The ends lost 1 base at V and 6 bases at J; junction bases unmatched: 12.

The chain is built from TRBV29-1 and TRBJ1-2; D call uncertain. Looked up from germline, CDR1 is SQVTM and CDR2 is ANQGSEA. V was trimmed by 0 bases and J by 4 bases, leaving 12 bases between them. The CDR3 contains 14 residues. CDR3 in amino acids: CSVEDREIAYGYTF. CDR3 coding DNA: TGCAGCGTTGAAGATAGGGAAATCGCCTATGGCTACACCTTC.

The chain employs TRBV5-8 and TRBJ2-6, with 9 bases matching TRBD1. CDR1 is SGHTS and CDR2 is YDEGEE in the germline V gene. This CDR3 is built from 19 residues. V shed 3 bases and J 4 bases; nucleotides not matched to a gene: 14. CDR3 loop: CASSSRDRALTLGANVLTF. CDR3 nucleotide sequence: TGTGCCAGCAGCTCCAGGGACAGGGCCCTTACTCTGGGGGCCAACGTCCTGACTTTC.

The CDR3 nucleotides read TGCAGTGCTAGACCCATCTCGGGTACCGGCGGAGTCGATGAGCAGTTCTTC. Its translation: CSARPISGTGGVDEQFF. This chain joins TRBV20-1 and TRBJ2-1; D not certain. Looked up from germline, CDR1 is DFQATT and CDR2 is SNEGSKA (reference sequence). Trimming pared 2 bases from V and 8 bases from J, leaving 25 bases between. The CDR3 runs 17 residues.

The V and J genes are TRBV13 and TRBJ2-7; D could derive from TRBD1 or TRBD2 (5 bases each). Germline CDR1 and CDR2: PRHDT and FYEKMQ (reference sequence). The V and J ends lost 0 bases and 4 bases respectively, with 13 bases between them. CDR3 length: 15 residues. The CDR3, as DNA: TGTGCCAGCAGCTTAGGGGGCGAGGGGTCGTACGAGCAGTACTTC. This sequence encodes CASSLGGEGSYEQYF.

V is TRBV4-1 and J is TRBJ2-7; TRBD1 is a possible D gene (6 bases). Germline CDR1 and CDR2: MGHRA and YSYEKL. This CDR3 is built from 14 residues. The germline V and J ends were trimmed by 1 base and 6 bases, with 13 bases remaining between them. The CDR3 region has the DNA TGCGCCAGCAGCCAAGGGCCAGGGGAATCCGAGCAGTACTTC. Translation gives CASSQGPGESEQYF.

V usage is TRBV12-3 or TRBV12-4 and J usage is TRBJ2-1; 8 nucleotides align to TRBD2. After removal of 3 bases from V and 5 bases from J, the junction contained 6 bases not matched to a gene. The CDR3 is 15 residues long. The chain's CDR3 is CASSLSGSIDNEQFF. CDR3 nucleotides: TGTGCCAGCAGTTTGAGCGGGAGCATCGACAATGAGCAGTTCTTC.